The source of this T cell receptor beta chain is a study of Tregs in tolerant kidney transplant recipients. The CDR3 has 13 residues. Germline loops: CDR1 MNHEY, CDR2 SMNVEV (reference sequence). TCRdb's table, derived via immunoSEQ multiplex PCR, lists solely in-frame clones and lacks some. The table shows about 22,000 clones, with around 85% occurring only once. Comments on this clone: A junction boundary mismatches the germline segment, possibly from a read error.

Mixed chimerism was transient after nonmyeloablative marrow transplants from related graft donors. Unstimulated Tregs (CD4+CD25+CD127-) and CD4+CD25- non-Tregs were sorted from PBMCs. The TCR sequence derives from a human patient who received a combined kidney and bone marrow transplant. Among the T cells, some may be from the graft donor. This specimen consisted of CD8+ T cells from blood (PBMCs), obtained 6 months after the transplant. The V gene is TRBV27, the J gene TRBJ1-2; maybe TRBD1 (6 bases). The CDR3 DNA is TGTGCCAGCAGTTATGGCAGGGGCGATGGCTGCACCTTC. This encodes CASSYGRGDGCTF.